This T cell receptor (beta chain) is drawn from a study of T cells in Graves' hyperthyroidism and ophthalmopathy. Researchers took RNA transcripts and amplified the TCR beta CDR3 regions from them. Primed by the HTBI set, a first-round RT-PCR was run on the TCR CDR3. TCRdb ran MiXCR on the multiplex PCR reads and lists one entry per CDR3 protein. The table lists more than 500,000 distinct CDR3 sequences, 46% of them singletons. This CDR3 region has 11 residues. The V end lost 4 bases, the J end lost 10 bases, and 13 bases lay between the germline ends. Looked up from germline, CDR1 is DFQATT and CDR2 is SNEGSKA (reference sequence). Study-level findings and limits: Ophthalmopathy got predicted by the model a median roughly six months before its onset. Ophthalmopathy was told apart from stable hyperthyroidism by a 13 V-J model.

In the case of this clonotype: Its antigen is not identified.

The receptor's source is an adult woman with Graves' disease, either hyperthyroidism or ophthalmopathy (not recorded which). The sequencing sample was made of peripheral blood or thyroid tissue (not recorded which). The chain links TRBV20-1 to TRBJ2-5; tentative D call: TRBD2 (7 bases). For the CDR3, the DNA is TGCAGTGCTAAACAGGGAGGGATCCAGTACTTC. It encodes CSAKQGGIQYF.